The clone carrying this T cell receptor beta chain showed up just a few times. This sample was taken from a study of CD8 T cells in ankylosing spondylitis. MiXCR, run by TCRdb on the 5' RACE reads, gives a single entry per CDR3 protein. The sample includes some 250,000 distinct CDR3 sequences, approximately 24% of them seen just once. V was cut by 0 bases and J by 5 bases, with 16 bases left in between. Germline V CDR1 and CDR2: DFQATT, SNEGSKA (reference sequence). The CDR3 contains 15 residues. The specimen sequenced was blood, either unsorted or a sorted T cell fraction (not recorded which). The receptor's source is a male donor with ankylosing spondylitis or in good health (not recorded which). The chain uses TRBV20-1 and TRBJ2-5, with D possibly being TRBD2 (6 bases). The CDR3 reads CSARDFSGVMETQYF. For the CDR3, the DNA is TGCAGTGCTAGAGATTTCTCGGGGGTCATGGAGACCCAGTACTTC.